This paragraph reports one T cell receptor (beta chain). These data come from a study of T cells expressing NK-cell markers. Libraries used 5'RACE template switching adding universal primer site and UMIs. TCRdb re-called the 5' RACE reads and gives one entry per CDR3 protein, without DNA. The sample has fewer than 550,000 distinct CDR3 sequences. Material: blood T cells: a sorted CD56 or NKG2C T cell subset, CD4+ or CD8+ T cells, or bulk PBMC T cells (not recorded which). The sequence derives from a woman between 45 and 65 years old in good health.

Here the CDR3 reads CASSYIGGRDEAFF. J is TRBJ1-1 and V is TRBV6-5; TCRdb proposes TRBD1, but this gene call is untestable without DNA. Germline V gene lookup returns CDR1 MNHEY and CDR2 SVGAGI. The CDR3 length is 14 residues.